The T cell receptor beta chain under discussion was sequenced for a study of T cell repertoires in cytomegalovirus infection. Study in general: Both CMV infection and a matching HLA type were indicated by public TCR beta signatures. Study-wide points: HLA-C-restricted TCR beta clonotypes specific for CMV led the ex vivo response. Frequencies of public TCR beta families were cumulated, and this identified carriers of CMV plus the relevant HLA.

TCRdb processed the reads anew with MiXCR; each CDR3 protein has one entry. Among fewer than 1,000,000 distinct CDR3 sequences, around 29% were seen once, and the ten largest hold more than 12%. This clonotype turned up a few times. The antigen remains unidentified. The J segment lost 1 base and the V segment lost 2 bases, leaving 3 bases of the junction unmatched. The CDR3 contains 15 residues. The V gene's germline CDR1 is MNHEY and CDR2 SVGAGI. The V and J genes are TRBV6-5 and TRBJ2-3; 7 bases fit TRBD2. The material was cultured CD8+ T cells from PBMCs, obtained from culture after CMV antigen stimulation. The sequence derives from a human donor in good health (CMV status not recorded). Some clones in this sample may be carry-over from other donors' samples. This CDR3 reads CASSYSGVGTDTQYF. In nucleotides, the CDR3 is TGTGCCAGCAGTTACAGCGGGGTAGGCACAGATACGCAGTATTTT.